The clone carrying this T cell receptor (beta chain) turned up a few times. As yet, its antigen is unknown. Trimming took 3 bases from V and 2 from J; bases not matched to a gene: 6. This CDR3 has 16 residues. CDR1 LNHDA and CDR2 SQIVND come from the germline V gene (reference sequence). The sample is drawn from a study of T-cell reconstitution after alpha-beta-depleted transplantation in children. A TCRbeta library incorporating unique molecular identifiers was prepared. MiXCR was run by TCRdb on the PCR reads, yielding one entry per CDR3 protein. The sample yields about a million distinct CDR3 sequences, less than 30% seen once. Study-wide results and limits: Some patients' high day-60 TCRbeta diversity was traced to surviving recipient T cells and thymic progenitors. Several hundred rapidly expanded clones from non-depleted graft cells reportedly supplied alpha-beta T cells about two months post-transplant. T-cell counts and diversity at one year following transplant were attributed mainly to newly produced T cells.

This receptor was taken from a boy less than two years old who had a stem cell transplant for SCID, so the T cells may come from the graft donor. The material was PBMCs, mostly from graft donor cells, obtained 360 days after TCRalphabeta/CD19-depleted stem cell transplant. The genes are TRBV19 and TRBJ1-3; TRBD1 aligns across 8 bases. Here the CDR3 DNA reads TGTGCCAGTAGTATCGCTGGACAGGGTACTGGAAACACCATATATTTT. Translated, it gives CASSIAGQGTGNTIYF.